The entry that follows covers one T cell receptor beta chain sequence. The antigen is undetermined. RNA totalling about 0.5 to 1 ug underwent reverse transcription with random hexamers. The authors amplified TCR beta CDR3 across 54 Vbeta and 13 Jbeta using immunoSEQ multiplex PCR. TCRdb analysed the immunoSEQ multiplex PCR reads with MiXCR anew, one entry per CDR3 protein. The data contain more than 200,000 distinct CDR3 sequences, around 93% of them singletons. V lost 3 bases and J 0 bases, leaving 13 bases between the germline ends. The germline CDR1 and CDR2 sequences are SGDLS and YYNGEE. CDR3 size: 16 residues. The sample belongs to a study of CD8 T cells in Susac syndrome. Study observations and caveats: In its TCR sequencing and HLA analysis, the study acknowledged that the number of individuals was relatively small.

The patients who served as multiple sclerosis controls were treatment-naive and had stable or active relapsing-remitting disease that fulfilled the revised McDonald criteria. The TCR comes from a human donor with multiple sclerosis. J is TRBJ1-3 and V is TRBV9, with D perhaps TRBD1 (6 bases). Material for sequencing was CD4+ T cells from PBMCs. The CDR3 nucleotides read TGTGCCAGCAGCGCCGGTACAGGGACCTCTGGAAACACCATATATTTT. Protein: CASSAGTGTSGNTIYF.